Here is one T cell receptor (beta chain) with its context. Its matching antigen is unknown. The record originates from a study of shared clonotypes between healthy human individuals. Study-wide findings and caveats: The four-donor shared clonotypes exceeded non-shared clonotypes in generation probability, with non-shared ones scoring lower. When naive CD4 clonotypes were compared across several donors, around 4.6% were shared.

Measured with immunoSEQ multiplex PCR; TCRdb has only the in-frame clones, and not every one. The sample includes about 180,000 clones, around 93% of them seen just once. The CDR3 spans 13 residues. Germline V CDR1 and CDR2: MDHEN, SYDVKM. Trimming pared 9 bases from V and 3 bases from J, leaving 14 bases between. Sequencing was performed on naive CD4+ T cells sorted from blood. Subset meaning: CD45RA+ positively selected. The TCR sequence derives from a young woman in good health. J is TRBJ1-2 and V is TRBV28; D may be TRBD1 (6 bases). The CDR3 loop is CASQKGGDYGYTF. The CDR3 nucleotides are TGTGCCAGTCAAAAGGGGGGGGACTATGGCTACACCTTC.